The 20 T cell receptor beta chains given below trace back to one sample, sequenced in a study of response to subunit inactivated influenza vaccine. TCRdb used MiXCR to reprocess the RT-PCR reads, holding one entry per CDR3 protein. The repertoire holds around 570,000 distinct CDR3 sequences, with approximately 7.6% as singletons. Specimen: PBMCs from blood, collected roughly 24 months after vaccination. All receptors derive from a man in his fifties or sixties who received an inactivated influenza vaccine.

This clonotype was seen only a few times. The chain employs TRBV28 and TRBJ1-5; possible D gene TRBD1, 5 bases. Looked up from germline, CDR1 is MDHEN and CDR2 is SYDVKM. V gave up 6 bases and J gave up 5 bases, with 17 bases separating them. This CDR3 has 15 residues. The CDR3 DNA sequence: TGTGCCAGCAGGGTCCGACAGCTCGCCGATCAGCCCCAGCATTTT. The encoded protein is CASRVRQLADQPQHF. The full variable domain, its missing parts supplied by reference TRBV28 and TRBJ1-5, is DVKVTQSSRYLVKRTGEKVFLECVQDMDHENMFWYRQDPGLGLRLIYFSYDVKMKEKGDIPEGYSVSREKKERFSLILESASTNQTSMYLCASRVRQLADQPQHFGDGTRLSIL.

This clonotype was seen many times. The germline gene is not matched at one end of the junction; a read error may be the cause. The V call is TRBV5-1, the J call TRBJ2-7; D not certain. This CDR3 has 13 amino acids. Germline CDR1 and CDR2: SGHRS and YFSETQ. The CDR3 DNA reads TGTGCCAGCAGCTTGGCCGGATCCTACGAGCAGTACTTC. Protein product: CASSLAGSYEQYF.

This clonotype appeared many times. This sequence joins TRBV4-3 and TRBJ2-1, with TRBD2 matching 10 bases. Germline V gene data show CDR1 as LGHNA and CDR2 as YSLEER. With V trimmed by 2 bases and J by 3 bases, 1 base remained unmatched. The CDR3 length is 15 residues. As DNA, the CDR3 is TGCGCCAGCAGCCAACGGACTAGCGGCTACAATGAGCAGTTCTTC. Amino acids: CASSQRTSGYNEQFF.

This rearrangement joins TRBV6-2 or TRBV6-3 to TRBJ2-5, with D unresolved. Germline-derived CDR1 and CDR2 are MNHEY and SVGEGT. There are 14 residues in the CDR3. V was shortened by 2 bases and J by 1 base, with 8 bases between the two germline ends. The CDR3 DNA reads TGTGCCAGCAGTTACGTGTCACCCCAAGAGACCCAGTACTTC. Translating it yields CASSYVSPQETQYF.

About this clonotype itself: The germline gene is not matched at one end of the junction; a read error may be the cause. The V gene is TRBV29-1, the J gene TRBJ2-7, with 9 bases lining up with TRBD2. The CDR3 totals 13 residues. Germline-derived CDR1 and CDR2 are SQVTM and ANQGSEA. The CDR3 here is CSVEGLAGSEQYF. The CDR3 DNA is TGCAGCGTCGAAGGTCTAGCGGGAAGCGAGCAGTACTTC.

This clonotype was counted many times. The CDR3 loop is CASSSYGTETQYF. CDR3 nucleotides: TGCGCCAGCAGCTCGTATGGAACGGAGACCCAGTACTTC. The chain employs TRBV5-1 and TRBJ2-5, with D hard to call. CDR1 is SGHRS and CDR2 is YFSETQ in the germline V gene. Between the trimmed V and J ends, which lost 3 bases and 5 bases, there was a span of 11 bases. The CDR3 length is 13 residues.

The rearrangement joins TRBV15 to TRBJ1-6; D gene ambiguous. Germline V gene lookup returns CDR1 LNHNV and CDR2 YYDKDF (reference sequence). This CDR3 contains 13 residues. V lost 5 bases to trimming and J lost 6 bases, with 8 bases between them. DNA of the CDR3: TGTGCCACCAGCCCGACGGGTAATTCACCCCTCCACTTT. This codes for CATSPTGNSPLHF.

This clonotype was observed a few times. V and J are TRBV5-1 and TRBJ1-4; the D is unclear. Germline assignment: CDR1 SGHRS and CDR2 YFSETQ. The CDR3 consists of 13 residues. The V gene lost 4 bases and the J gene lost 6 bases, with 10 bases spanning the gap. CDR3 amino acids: CASSPTSDEKLFF. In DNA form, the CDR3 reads TGCGCCAGCAGCCCGACGTCCGATGAAAAACTGTTTTTT. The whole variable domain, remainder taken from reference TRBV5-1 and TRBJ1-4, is KAGVTQTPRYLIKTRGQQVTLSCSPISGHRSVSWYQQTPGQGLQFLFEYFSETQRNKGNFPGRFSGRQFSNSRSEMNVSTLELGDSALYLCASSPTSDEKLFFGSGTQLSVL.

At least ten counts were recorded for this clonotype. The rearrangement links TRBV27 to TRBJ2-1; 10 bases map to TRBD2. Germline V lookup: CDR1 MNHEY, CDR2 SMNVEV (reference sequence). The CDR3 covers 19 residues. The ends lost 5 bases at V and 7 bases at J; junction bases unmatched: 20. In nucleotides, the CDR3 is TGTGCCAGCAGTCGTCGCATCTACTTAGCGGGGGGACCGGGGAATGAGCAGTTCTTC. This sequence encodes CASSRRIYLAGGPGNEQFF.

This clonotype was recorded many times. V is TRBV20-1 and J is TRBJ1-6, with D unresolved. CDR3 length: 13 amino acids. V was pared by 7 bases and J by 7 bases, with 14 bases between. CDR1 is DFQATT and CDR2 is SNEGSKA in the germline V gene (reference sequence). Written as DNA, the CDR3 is TGCAGTGTAAGGGTTTCCGCGAATTCACCCCTCCACTTT. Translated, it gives CSVRVSANSPLHF.

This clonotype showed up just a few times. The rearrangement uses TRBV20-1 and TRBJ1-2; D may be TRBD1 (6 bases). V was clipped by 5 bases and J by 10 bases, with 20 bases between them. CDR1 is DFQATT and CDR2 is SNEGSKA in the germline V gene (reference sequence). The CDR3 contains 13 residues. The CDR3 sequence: CSAEPPGHFTYTF. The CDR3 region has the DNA TGCAGTGCTGAACCCCCGGGACACTTCACCTACACCTTC.

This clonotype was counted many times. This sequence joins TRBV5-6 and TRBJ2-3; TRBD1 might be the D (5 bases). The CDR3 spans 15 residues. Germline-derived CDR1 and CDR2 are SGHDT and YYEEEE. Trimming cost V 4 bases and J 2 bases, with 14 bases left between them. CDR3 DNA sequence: TGTGCCAGCAGCATCCAGGGCTACAACACAGATACGCAGTATTTT. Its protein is CASSIQGYNTDTQYF. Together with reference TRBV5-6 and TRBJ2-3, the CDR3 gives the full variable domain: DAGVTQSPTHLIKTRGQQVTLRCSPKSGHDTVSWYQQALGQGPQFIFQYYEEEERQRGNFPDRFSGHQFPNYSSELNVNALLLGDSALYLCASSIQGYNTDTQYFGPGTRLTVL.

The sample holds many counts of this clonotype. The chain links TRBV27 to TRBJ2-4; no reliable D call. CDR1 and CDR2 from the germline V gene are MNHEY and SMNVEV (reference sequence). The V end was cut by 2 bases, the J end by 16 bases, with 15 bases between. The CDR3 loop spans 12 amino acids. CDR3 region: CASSLTPRTVYF. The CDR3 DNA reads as TGTGCCAGCAGTTTAACCCCTAGGACGGTCTACTTC.

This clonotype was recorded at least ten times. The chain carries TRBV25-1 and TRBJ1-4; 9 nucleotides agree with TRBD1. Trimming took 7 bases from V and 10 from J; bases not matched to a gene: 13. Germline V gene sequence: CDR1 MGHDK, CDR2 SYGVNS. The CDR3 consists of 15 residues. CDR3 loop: CASTGRGTGLGKLFF. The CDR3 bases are TGTGCCAGCACTGGCCGAGGGACAGGGTTGGGAAAACTGTTTTTT. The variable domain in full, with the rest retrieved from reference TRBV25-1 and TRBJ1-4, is EADIYQTPRYLVIGTGKKITLECSQTMGHDKMYWYQQDPGMELHLIHYSYGVNSTEKGDLSSESTVSRIRTEHFPLTLESARPSHTSQYLCASTGRGTGLGKLFFGSGTQLSVL.

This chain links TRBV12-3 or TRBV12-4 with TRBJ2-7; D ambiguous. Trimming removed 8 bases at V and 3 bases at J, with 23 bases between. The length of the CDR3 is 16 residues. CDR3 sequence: CASCYMWANGIYEQYF. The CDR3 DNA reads TGTGCCAGCTGTTACATGTGGGCCAATGGAATCTACGAGCAGTACTTC.

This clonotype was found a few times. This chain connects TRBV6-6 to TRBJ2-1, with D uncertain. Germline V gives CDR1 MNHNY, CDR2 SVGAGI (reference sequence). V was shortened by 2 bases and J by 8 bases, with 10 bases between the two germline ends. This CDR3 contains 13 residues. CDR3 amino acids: CASSYEDWDEQFF. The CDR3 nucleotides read TGTGCCAGCAGTTACGAGGATTGGGATGAGCAGTTCTTC.

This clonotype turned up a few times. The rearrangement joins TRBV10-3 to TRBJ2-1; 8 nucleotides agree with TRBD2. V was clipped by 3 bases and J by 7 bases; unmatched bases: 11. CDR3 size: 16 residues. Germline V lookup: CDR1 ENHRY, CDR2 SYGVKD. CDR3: CAISDLTSVRGNEQFF. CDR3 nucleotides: TGTGCCATCAGTGACCTGACTAGCGTCCGAGGGAATGAGCAGTTCTTC.

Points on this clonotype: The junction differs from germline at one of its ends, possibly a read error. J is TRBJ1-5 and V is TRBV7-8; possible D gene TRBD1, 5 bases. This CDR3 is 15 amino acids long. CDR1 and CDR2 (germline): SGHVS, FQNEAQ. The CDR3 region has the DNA TGTGCCAACAGCTTAGTGGGGGGTATAAGACAGCCCCAGCATTTT. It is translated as CANSLVGGIRQPQHF.

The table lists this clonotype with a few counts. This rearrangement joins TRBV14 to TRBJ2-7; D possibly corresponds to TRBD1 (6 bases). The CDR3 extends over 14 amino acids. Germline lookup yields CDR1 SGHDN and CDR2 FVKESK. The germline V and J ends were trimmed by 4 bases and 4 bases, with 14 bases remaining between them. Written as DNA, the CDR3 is TGTGCCAGCAGCCTCATGGGGGCCTTATACGAGCAGTACTTC. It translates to CASSLMGALYEQYF.

The CDR3: CASSQPTSGRSTDTQYF. CDR3 bases: TGCGCCAGCAGCCAACCAACTAGCGGGCGTAGCACAGATACGCAGTATTTT. The chain carries TRBV4-1 and TRBJ2-3; 9 bases match TRBD2. Germline V gives CDR1 MGHRA, CDR2 YSYEKL. The ends lost 2 bases at V and 0 bases at J; junction bases unmatched: 6. This CDR3 is built from 17 residues.